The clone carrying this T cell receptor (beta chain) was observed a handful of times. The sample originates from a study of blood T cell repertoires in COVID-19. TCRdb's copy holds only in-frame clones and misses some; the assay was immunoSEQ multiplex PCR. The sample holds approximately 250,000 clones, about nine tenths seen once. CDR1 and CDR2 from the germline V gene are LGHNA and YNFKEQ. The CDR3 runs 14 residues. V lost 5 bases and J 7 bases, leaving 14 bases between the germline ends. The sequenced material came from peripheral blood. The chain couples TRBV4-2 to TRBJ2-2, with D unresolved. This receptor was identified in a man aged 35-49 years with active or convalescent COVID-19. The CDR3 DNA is TGTGCCAGCAGCGAACCTTTTGCGTTCGGGGAGCTGTTTTTT. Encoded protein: CASSEPFAFGELFF.